A selection of T cell receptor beta chains follows, all from one sample in a study of CD8 T cells in Susac syndrome. TCRdb ran MiXCR on the immunoSEQ multiplex PCR reads and lists one entry per CDR3 protein. The profile covers about 150,000 distinct CDR3 sequences, with roughly 94% appearing a single time and 0.21% taken by the ten largest. Material for sequencing was CD8+ T cells from PBMCs. Every receptor here comes from a human donor with multiple sclerosis. Each CDR3 is given with its conserved first and last residue. A D gene is named only where the DNA matches it firmly. Where a row states a size, it is once, few, many or the class of an expanded clone; other rows omit it.

D	J	size	V	DNA	CDR3
.	TRBJ1-6	once	TRBV5-1	TGCGCCAGCAGCTTGTGGGGGGCGGTAGAAAATTCACCCCTCCACTTT	CASSLWGAVENSPLHF
.	TRBJ1-3	.	TRBV20-1	TGCAGTGTCAAGAGGTACAGGGAACTCTCTGGAAACACCATATATTTT	CSVKRYRELSGNTIYF
.	TRBJ2-3	.	TRBV2	TGTGCCAGCAGTGAACAGGCTAGAAACACAGATACGCAGTATTTT	CASSEQARNTDTQYF
.	TRBJ2-7	.	TRBV20-1	TGCAGTGCTAGTGGCCCAAAATTAATCGTCTACGAGCAGTACTTC	CSASGPKLIVYEQYF
TRBD2	TRBJ2-2	.	TRBV30	TGTGCCTCCCGGGAGGGAGGTAAGGAGCTGTTTTTT	CASREGGKELFF
TRBD2	TRBJ2-1	.	TRBV9	TGTGCCAGCAGCTCCCAGCGGGGGGGCGGCTCCTACAATGAGCAGTTCTTC	CASSSQRGGGSYNEQFF
.	TRBJ1-5	.	TRBV7-8	TGTGCCAGCAGCTCCCCGAACACTACAGGAGTAAGGGGCAATCAGCCCCAGCATTTT	CASSSPNTTGVRGNQPQHF
.	TRBJ2-3	.	TRBV9	TGTGCCAGCAGCGTAGCGAGAGGGTGGACAGATACGCAGTATTTT	CASSVARGWTDTQYF
.	TRBJ2-6	.	TRBV11-3	TGTGCCAGCAGCCCACTCGCCCCAGGCTCCAACGTCCTGACTTTC	CASSPLAPGSNVLTF
.	TRBJ2-2	.	TRBV20-1	TGCAGTGCTAGAGAGGGACACAGGAACACCGGGGAGCTGTTTTTT	CSAREGHRNTGELFF
TRBD1	TRBJ2-6	.	TRBV4-2	TGTGCCAGCAGCCAAGATGACGACAGGGTGCTCTCTGGGGCCAACGTCCTGACTTTC	CASSQDDDRVLSGANVLTF
.	TRBJ2-3	.	TRBV20-1	TGCAGTGCTTTGGACAGCCACACAGATACGCAGTATTTT	CSALDSHTDTQYF
.	TRBJ2-2	.	TRBV20-1	TGCAGTGCTCGTGTGGGGGCGGGGAGCGGGGAGCTGTTTTTT	CSARVGAGSGELFF
.	TRBJ2-2	.	TRBV13	TGTGCCAGCAAGGGGGCGAACACCGGGGAGCTGTTTTTT	CASKGANTGELFF
.	TRBJ2-7	.	TRBV20-1	TGCAGTGCTCAGGGAATCGGGCCCTACGAGCAGTACTTC	CSAQGIGPYEQYF
.	TRBJ2-7	.	TRBV7-2	TGTGCCAGCAGCGTCCAGGCGTACGAGCAGTACTTC	CASSVQAYEQYF
.	TRBJ1-3	.	TRBV30	TGTGCCTGGAGTGTAATAGAAAACACCATATATTTT	CAWSVIENTIYF
.	TRBJ2-3	.	TRBV2	TGTGCCAGCGTATGGACAGAGAGCACAGATACGCAGTATTTT	CASVWTESTDTQYF
.	TRBJ1-4	.	TRBV27	TGTGCCAGCAGTGGAGCAACAGGGACCAATGAAAAACTGTTTTTT	CASSGATGTNEKLFF
.	TRBJ2-2	.	TRBV5-4	TGTGCCAGCAGCCTCGGGCCCGGCGGATTCACCGGGGAGCTGTTTTTT	CASSLGPGGFTGELFF
.	TRBJ2-7	.	TRBV29-1	TGCAGCGTTGAGGACAAGGACTACGAGCAGTACTTC	CSVEDKDYEQYF
TRBD1	TRBJ2-3	.	TRBV4-1	TGCGCCAGCAGCCCAGTGGACAGGGAGCTCACAGATACGCAGTATTTT	CASSPVDRELTDTQYF
.	TRBJ2-1	.	TRBV30	TGTGCCTGGAGCCACGTCTATACTGATCCTTCCAATGAGCAGTTCTTC	CAWSHVYTDPSNEQFF
TRBD2	TRBJ2-1	.	TRBV30	TGTGCCTGGATGGGAGGGCACGCGGGGGGCCGCAATGAGCAGTTCTTC	CAWMGGHAGGRNEQFF
.	TRBJ2-3	.	TRBV7-9	TGTGCCAGCAGCCCCCGGGACCGAACAGATACGCAGTATTTT	CASSPRDRTDTQYF
TRBD1	TRBJ2-1	.	TRBV4-3	TGCGCCAGCAGCCGGACCTTATGGGACAGGGTGAACAATGAGCAGTTCTTC	CASSRTLWDRVNNEQFF
.	TRBJ2-1	.	TRBV20-1	TGCAGTGCCGGCCGCGGGGTGAACAATGAGCAGTTCTTC	CSAGRGVNNEQFF
TRBD1	TRBJ1-5	.	TRBV9	TGTGCCAGCAGCGTAGGGACAGGGGAGCCCCAGCATTTT	CASSVGTGEPQHF
TRBD1	TRBJ2-2	.	TRBV7-2	TGTGCCAGCAGCATATCCTCGCGGGGAACAGGGGGCGCCGGGGAGCTGTTTTTT	CASSISSRGTGGAGELFF
.	TRBJ2-3	once	TRBV13	TGTGCCAGCAGCTTAACGACTCACACAGATACGCAGTATTTT	CASSLTTHTDTQYF
.	TRBJ1-2	.	TRBV29-1	TGCAGCGTTGTCCGGGCCCCCAGTGGCGGCTACACCTTC	CSVVRAPSGGYTF
TRBD1	TRBJ1-6	.	TRBV20-1	TGCAGTGCGAGAGGGCCGGGACAGGAGGTCCCCCCACCCCTCCACTTT	CSARGPGQEVPPPLHF
TRBD2	TRBJ2-1	.	TRBV11-2	TGTGCCAGCTGGTCGACTAGCGGGAGCTACAATGAGCAGTTCTTC	CASWSTSGSYNEQFF
.	TRBJ1-1	.	TRBV20-1	TGCAGTGCTAGAGATCGGGGGTCGGCTGAAGCTTTCTTT	CSARDRGSAEAFF
TRBD1	TRBJ1-2	once	TRBV15	TGTGCCACCAGCGGCCGGGAGGGGGCCTATGGCTACACCTTC	CATSGREGAYGYTF
.	TRBJ2-2	once	TRBV5-6	TGTGCCAGCAGCTTGGGGGCCAGAACGGCCACCGGGGAGCTGTTTTTT	CASSLGARTATGELFF
.	TRBJ1-2	.	TRBV7-9	TGTGCCAGCAGCGCCGGGCCGATCTATGGCTACACCTTC	CASSAGPIYGYTF
.	TRBJ2-7	.	TRBV15	TGTGCCACCAGCTCAATCCGGGACTCGAGCTCCTACGAGCAGTACTTC	CATSSIRDSSSYEQYF
.	TRBJ1-1	.	TRBV19	TGTGCCAGTAGTATAACATCAGGGACGAACACTGAAGCTTTCTTT	CASSITSGTNTEAFF
.	TRBJ1-1	.	TRBV5-6	TGTGCCAGCAGCTTCAGTGGGGCTCGGACTGAAGCTTTCTTT	CASSFSGARTEAFF
TRBD1	TRBJ2-5	.	TRBV20-1	TGCAGTGCTAGAGATCGGTGGGACAGTGTCCTGGAAGAGACCCAGTACTTC	CSARDRWDSVLEETQYF
.	TRBJ2-5	.	TRBV7-9	TGTGCCAGCAGCGCTCCCTCTACAGAGACCCAGTACTTC	CASSAPSTETQYF